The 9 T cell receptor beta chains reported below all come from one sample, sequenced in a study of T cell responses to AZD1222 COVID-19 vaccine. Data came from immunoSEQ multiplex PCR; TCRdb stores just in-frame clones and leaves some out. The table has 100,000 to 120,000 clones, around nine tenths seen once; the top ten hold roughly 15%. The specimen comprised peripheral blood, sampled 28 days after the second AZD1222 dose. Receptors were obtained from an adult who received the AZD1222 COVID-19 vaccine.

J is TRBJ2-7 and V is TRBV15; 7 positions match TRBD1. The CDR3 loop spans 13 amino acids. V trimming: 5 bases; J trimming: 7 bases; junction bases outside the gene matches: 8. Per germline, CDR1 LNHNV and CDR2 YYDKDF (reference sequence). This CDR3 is CATSLSTGWEQYF. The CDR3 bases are TGTGCCACCAGCCTTTCGACAGGGTGGGAGCAGTACTTC.

As DNA, the CDR3 is TGTGCCAGTAGTGAGTGGACAGAGAAAGCTTTCTTT. It is translated as CASSEWTEKAFF. This chain uses TRBV19 with TRBJ1-1; TRBD1 might be the D (6 bases). With 5 bases removed from V and 9 bases from J, the gap between germline ends came to 13 bases. The CDR3 is made up of 12 amino acids. Germline assignment: CDR1 LNHDA and CDR2 SQIVND (reference sequence).

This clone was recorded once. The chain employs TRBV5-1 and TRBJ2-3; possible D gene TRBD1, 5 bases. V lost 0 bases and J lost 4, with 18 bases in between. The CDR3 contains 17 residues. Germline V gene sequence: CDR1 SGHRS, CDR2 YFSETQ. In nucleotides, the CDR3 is TGCGCCAGCAGCTTGGGGCTAGTTCAGGGTGGCGCAGATACGCAGTATTTT. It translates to CASSLGLVQGGADTQYF.

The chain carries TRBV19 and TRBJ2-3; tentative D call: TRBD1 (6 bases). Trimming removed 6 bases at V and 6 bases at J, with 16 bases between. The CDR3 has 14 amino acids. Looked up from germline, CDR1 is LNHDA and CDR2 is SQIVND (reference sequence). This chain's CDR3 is CASSRTVVRDTQYF. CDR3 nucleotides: TGTGCCAGTAGCCGGACAGTGGTCCGGGATACGCAGTATTTT. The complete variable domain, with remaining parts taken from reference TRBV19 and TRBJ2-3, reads DGGITQSPKYLFRKEGQNVTLSCEQNLNHDAMYWYRQDPGQGLRLIYYSQIVNDFQKGDIAEGYSVSREKKESFPLTVTSAQKNPTAFYLCASSRTVVRDTQYFGPGTRLTVL.

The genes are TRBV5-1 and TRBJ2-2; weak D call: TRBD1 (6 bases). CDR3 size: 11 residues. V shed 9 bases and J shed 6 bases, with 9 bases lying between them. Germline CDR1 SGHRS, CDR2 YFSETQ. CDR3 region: CATRGPGELFF. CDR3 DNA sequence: TGCGCCACCAGGGGCCCCGGGGAGCTGTTTTTT.

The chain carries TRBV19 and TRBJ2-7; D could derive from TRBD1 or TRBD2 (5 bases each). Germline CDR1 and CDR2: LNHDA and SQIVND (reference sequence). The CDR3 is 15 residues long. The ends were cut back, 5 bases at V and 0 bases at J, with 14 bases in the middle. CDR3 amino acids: CASSDPGAGSYEQYF. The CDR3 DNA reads TGTGCCAGTAGTGACCCTGGGGCGGGCTCCTACGAGCAGTACTTC. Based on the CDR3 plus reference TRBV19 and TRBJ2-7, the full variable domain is DGGITQSPKYLFRKEGQNVTLSCEQNLNHDAMYWYRQDPGQGLRLIYYSQIVNDFQKGDIAEGYSVSREKKESFPLTVTSAQKNPTAFYLCASSDPGAGSYEQYFGPGTRLTVT.

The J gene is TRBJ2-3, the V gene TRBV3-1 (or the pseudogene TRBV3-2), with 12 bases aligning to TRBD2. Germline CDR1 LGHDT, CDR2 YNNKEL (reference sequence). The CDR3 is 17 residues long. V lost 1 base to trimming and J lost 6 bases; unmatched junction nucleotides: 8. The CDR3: CASSQAWTSGKMDTQYF. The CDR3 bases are TGTGCCAGCAGCCAAGCGTGGACTAGCGGGAAGATGGATACGCAGTATTTT.

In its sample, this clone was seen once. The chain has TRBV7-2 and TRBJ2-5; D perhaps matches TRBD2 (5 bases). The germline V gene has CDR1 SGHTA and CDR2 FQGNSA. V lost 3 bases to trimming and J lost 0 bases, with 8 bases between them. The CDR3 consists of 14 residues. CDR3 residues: CASSLGVYQETQYF. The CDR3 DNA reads TGTGCCAGCAGCTTGGGAGTGTACCAAGAGACCCAGTACTTC. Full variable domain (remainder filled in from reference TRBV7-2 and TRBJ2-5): GAGVSQSPSNKVTEKGKDVELRCDPISGHTALYWYRQSLGQGLEFLIYFQGNSAPDKSGLPSDRFSAERTGGSVSTLTIQRTQQEDSAVYLCASSLGVYQETQYFGPGTRLLVL.

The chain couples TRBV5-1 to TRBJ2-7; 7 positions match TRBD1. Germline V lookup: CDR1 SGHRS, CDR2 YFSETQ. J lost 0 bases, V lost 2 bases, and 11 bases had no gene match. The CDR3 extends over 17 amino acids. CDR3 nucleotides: TGCGCCAGCAGCTTCCTCCCCGGGACAGCCAGCTCCTACGAGCAGTACTTC. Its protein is CASSFLPGTASSYEQYF. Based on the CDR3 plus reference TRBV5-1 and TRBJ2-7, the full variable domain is KAGVTQTPRYLIKTRGQQVTLSCSPISGHRSVSWYQQTPGQGLQFLFEYFSETQRNKGNFPGRFSGRQFSNSRSEMNVSTLELGDSALYLCASSFLPGTASSYEQYFGPGTRLTVT.